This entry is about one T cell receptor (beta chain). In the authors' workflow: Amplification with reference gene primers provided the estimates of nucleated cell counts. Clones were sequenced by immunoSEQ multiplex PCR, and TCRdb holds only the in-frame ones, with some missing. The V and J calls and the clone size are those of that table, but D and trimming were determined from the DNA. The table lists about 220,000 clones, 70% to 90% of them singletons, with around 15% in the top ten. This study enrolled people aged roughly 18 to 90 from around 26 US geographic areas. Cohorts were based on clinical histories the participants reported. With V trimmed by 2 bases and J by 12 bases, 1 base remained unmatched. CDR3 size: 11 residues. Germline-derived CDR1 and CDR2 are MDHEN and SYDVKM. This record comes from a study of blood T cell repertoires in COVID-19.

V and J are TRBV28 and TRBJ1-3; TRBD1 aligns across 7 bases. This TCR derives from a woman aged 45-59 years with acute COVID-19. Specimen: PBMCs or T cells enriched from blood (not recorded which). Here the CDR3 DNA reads TGTGCCAGCAGTTTAAACAGGGGCATATATTTT. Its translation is CASSLNRGIYF.